The 29 T cell receptor beta chains below were found in one sample sequenced in a study of blood T cell repertoires in COVID-19. Clones were sequenced by immunoSEQ multiplex PCR, and TCRdb holds only the in-frame ones, with some missing. In the table there are 300,000 to 350,000 clones, 85% to 90% of which are singletons. The source material was peripheral blood. These receptor sequences come from a woman aged 70-85 years with COVID-19, enrolled during active disease.

The chain links TRBV10-3 to TRBJ1-2, with D possibly matching TRBD1 (6 bases). Germline lookup yields CDR1 ENHRY and CDR2 SYGVKD. Trimming shortened V by 0 bases and J by 0 bases, and 8 bases separated the two germline ends. The CDR3 extends over 15 amino acids. This CDR3 is CAISESRGSNYGYTF. The CDR3 DNA reads as TGTGCCATCAGTGAGTCTAGGGGGTCTAACTATGGCTACACCTTC.

The genes are TRBV7-2 and TRBJ2-2; 12 bases are a match to TRBD2. Germline V lookup: CDR1 SGHTA, CDR2 FQGNSA. With 3 bases clipped from V and 0 bases from J, the junction kept 8 bases outside the gene matches. This CDR3 has 19 amino acids. CDR3 DNA: TGTGCCAGCAGCTTGATTTTAGGACTAGCGGGGACGAACACCGGGGAGCTGTTTTTT. Its protein is CASSLILGLAGTNTGELFF.

The chain links TRBV28 to TRBJ2-4, with D possibly TRBD2 on 6 matching bases. Looked up from germline, CDR1 is MDHEN and CDR2 is SYDVKM. V was shortened by 6 bases and J by 3 bases, with 18 bases between the two germline ends. CDR3 length: 16 amino acids. For the CDR3, the DNA is TGTGCCAGCAGCATGGGGGGTCTTCGTGACAAAAACATTCAGTACTTC. This gives the protein CASSMGGLRDKNIQYF.

The gene calls are TRBV6-5 and TRBJ1-2, with 7 bases aligning to TRBD1. The V gene end was trimmed by 2 bases and the J gene end by 4 bases; junction bases not matched to a gene: 7. The CDR3 loop spans 15 amino acids. Germline CDR1 is MNHEY and CDR2 is SVGAGI. The CDR3 loop is CASSYTPGTAYGYTF. The DNA for the CDR3 is TGTGCCAGCAGTTACACGCCCGGGACAGCCTATGGCTACACCTTC.

CDR3 DNA sequence: TGTGCTAGTGGTTTGGTATTGCGATCGCATGGAAACACCATATATTTT. It specifies CASGLVLRSHGNTIYF. The chain links TRBV12-5 to TRBJ1-3; D is uncertain. Trimming cost V 0 bases and J 3 bases, with 12 bases left between them. The CDR3 loop spans 16 amino acids. From germline, CDR1 is LGHNT and CDR2 FRNRAP.

This chain's CDR3 is CASSLSPQKANSPLHF. The CDR3 nucleotides are TGCGCCAGCAGCTTGAGTCCACAGAAGGCTAATTCACCCCTCCACTTT. V is TRBV5-1 and J is TRBJ1-6; the D is unclear. This CDR3 spans 16 amino acids. The V end was cut by 1 base, the J end by 6 bases, with 14 bases between. Germline CDR1 reads SGHRS; CDR2 reads YFSETQ.

This chain joins TRBV4-1 and TRBJ2-1; D perhaps matches TRBD2 (7 bases). The V gene's germline CDR1 is MGHRA and CDR2 YSYEKL. V was cut by 1 base and J by 3 bases, with 16 bases left in between. The CDR3 length is 17 residues. The CDR3 region is CASSQGQGGGVYNEQFF. As DNA, the CDR3 is TGCGCCAGCAGCCAAGGGCAAGGCGGGGGCGTCTACAATGAGCAGTTCTTC.

CDR3: CASSERAGGPNEQFF. CDR3 bases: TGTGCCAGCAGTGAACGAGCGGGGGGCCCCAATGAGCAGTTCTTC. The gene calls are TRBV2 and TRBJ2-1, with 9 bases aligning to TRBD2. The CDR3 is made up of 15 amino acids. Germline-derived CDR1 and CDR2 are SNHLY and FYNNEI. Trimming cost V 2 bases and J 6 bases; bases outside gene matches: 5.

This clone came up once. The chain is built from TRBV6-5 and TRBJ1-1, with 9 bases matching TRBD1. The CDR3 totals 15 residues. Trimming at V came to 11 bases and at J to 6 bases, leaving 16 bases not matched to a gene. Germline values: CDR1 MNHEY, CDR2 SVGAGI. CDR3 residues: CASAPGQGLWAEAFF. The CDR3 DNA follows: TGTGCCTCCGCGCCGGGACAGGGACTTTGGGCTGAAGCTTTCTTT.

V and J are TRBV19 and TRBJ2-5; TRBD2 is a possible D gene (5 bases). The CDR3 has 15 residues. V lost 1 base and J lost 3, with 12 bases in between. The germline CDR1 and CDR2 sequences are LNHDA and SQIVND (reference sequence). CDR3 loop: CASSIGFLLEETQYF. CDR3 sequence (DNA): TGTGCCAGTAGTATAGGCTTCCTACTAGAAGAGACCCAGTACTTC.

The gene calls are TRBV5-4 and TRBJ1-1, with D possibly matching TRBD1 (6 bases). This CDR3 has 14 residues. Germline CDR1 is SGHNT and CDR2 is YYREEE (reference sequence). V lost 2 bases, J lost 3 bases, and 11 bases lay in between. CDR3 sequence reads: CASSLDRSDTEAFF. The CDR3 DNA reads as TGTGCCAGCAGCTTAGACAGGAGTGACACTGAAGCTTTCTTT. Full variable domain (rest looked up from reference TRBV5-4 and TRBJ1-1): ETGVTQSPTHLIKTRGQQVTLRCSSQSGHNTVSWYQQALGQGPQFIFQYYREEENGRGNFPPRFSGLQFPNYSSELNVNALELDDSALYLCASSLDRSDTEAFFGQGTRLTVV.

This chain connects TRBV2 to TRBJ1-1; 10 bases match TRBD1. This CDR3 contains 12 residues. The ends lost 0 bases at V and 11 bases at J; junction bases unmatched: 0. The germline V gene encodes CDR1 SNHLY and CDR2 FYNNEI. The CDR3 nucleotides read TGTGCCAGCAGTGAAGCGGGACAGGGGGCTTTCTTT. It specifies CASSEAGQGAFF.

This clone was seen more than once but under ten times. The genes are TRBV7-2 and TRBJ1-2, with 7 nucleotides matching TRBD1. V gave up 2 bases and J gave up 5 bases; unmatched junction bases: 5. The CDR3 loop spans 14 amino acids. Germline V CDR1 and CDR2: SGHTA, FQGNSA. The CDR3 here is CASSLTTGSYGYTF. CDR3 in DNA: TGTGCCAGCAGCTTAACGACAGGGTCGTATGGCTACACCTTC.

V gene TRBV4-1 combines with J gene TRBJ2-1; D not certain. V was clipped by 0 bases and J by 8 bases, with 11 bases between them. The CDR3 has 14 residues. Germline CDR1 MGHRA, CDR2 YSYEKL. DNA of the CDR3: TGCGCCAGCAGCCAAGAATCTCTGGGCGATGAGCAGTTCTTC. Translated: CASSQESLGDEQFF.

The CDR3 here is CASTVGVGGYTF. CDR3 nucleotides: TGTGCCAGCACAGTAGGGGTGGGTGGCTACACCTTC. V is TRBV28 and J is TRBJ1-2; the D gene is possibly TRBD1 (5 bases). Germline CDR1 reads MDHEN; CDR2 reads SYDVKM. Trimming left V 7 bases short and J 7 bases short, with 13 bases between. CDR3 length: 12 residues.

The gene calls are TRBV4-1 and TRBJ1-1, with D maybe TRBD1 (6 bases). Deletions cut 1 base from V and 11 bases from J, with 17 bases between. This CDR3 has 14 residues. Per germline, CDR1 MGHRA and CDR2 YSYEKL. CDR3 sequence reads: CASSQVSGALEAFF. CDR3 DNA: TGCGCCAGCAGCCAAGTCTCAGGGGCCTTGGAGGCTTTCTTT.

This clone was counted once. This chain connects TRBV7-2 to TRBJ1-2; 7 bases match TRBD1. Germline values: CDR1 SGHTA, CDR2 FQGNSA. The trim removed 5 bases at V and 7 bases at J, leaving 7 bases unmatched. The CDR3 is 13 residues long. CDR3 sequence reads: CASSPQQGPGYTF. The CDR3 DNA reads as TGTGCCAGCAGCCCCCAACAGGGGCCTGGCTACACCTTC.

Turning to this clone: Other DNA variants within this sample encode the same CDR3. CDR3 loop: CASSSRTGANYGYTF. CDR3 coding DNA: TGCGCCAGCAGCTCGAGGACAGGGGCGAACTATGGCTACACCTTC. The chain carries TRBV5-1 and TRBJ1-2; 9 nucleotides match TRBD1. Germline V gives CDR1 SGHRS, CDR2 YFSETQ. The V gene end was trimmed by 3 bases and the J gene end by 2 bases; junction bases not matched to a gene: 5. The length of the CDR3 is 15 residues. Full variable domain (rest looked up from reference TRBV5-1 and TRBJ1-2): KAGVTQTPRYLIKTRGQQVTLSCSPISGHRSVSWYQQTPGQGLQFLFEYFSETQRNKGNFPGRFSGRQFSNSRSEMNVSTLELGDSALYLCASSSRTGANYGYTFGSGTRLTVV.

The V call is TRBV5-1, the J call TRBJ1-2; 12 bases line up with TRBD1. CDR1 and CDR2 from the germline V gene are SGHRS and YFSETQ. Trimming removed 3 bases from V and 8 bases from J; junction bases left unmatched: 11. This CDR3 is built from 16 residues. This chain's CDR3 is CASSSIPGQGAEGYTF. The CDR3, as DNA: TGCGCCAGCAGCTCAATCCCGGGACAGGGGGCCGAAGGCTACACCTTC.

The rearrangement links TRBV7-2 to TRBJ1-1; TRBD1 might be the D (6 bases). V was pared by 2 bases and J by 6 bases, with 16 bases between. CDR3 length: 15 residues. CDR1 is SGHTA and CDR2 is FQGNSA in the germline V gene. The CDR3 loop reads CASSLRAGGMAEAFF. As DNA, the CDR3 is TGTGCCAGCAGCTTACGGGCGGGGGGCATGGCTGAAGCTTTCTTT.

The rearrangement joins TRBV3-1 (or the pseudogene TRBV3-2) to TRBJ1-4; 9 positions match TRBD1. Germline lookup yields CDR1 LGHDT and CDR2 YNNKEL (reference sequence). The junction had 6 bases not matched to a gene; V was cut back by 5 bases and J by 2 bases. CDR3 size: 16 residues. CDR3 loop: CASSDTGTGTNEKLFF. The CDR3 nucleotides are TGTGCCAGCAGCGATACCGGGACAGGGACTAATGAAAAACTGTTTTTT.

The chain is built from TRBV7-3 and TRBJ2-1; TRBD2 matches 10 bases. V trimming: 5 bases; J trimming: 3 bases; junction bases outside the gene matches: 4. CDR1 and CDR2 from the germline V gene are SGHTA and FQGTGA. CDR3 length: 15 amino acids. CDR3 protein: CASSPGLAVYNEQFF. The CDR3 DNA sequence: TGTGCCAGCAGCCCCGGACTAGCGGTCTACAATGAGCAGTTCTTC.

CDR3 in amino acids: CTSTTRQPGAGNTIYF. CDR3 DNA sequence: TGCACCAGCACCACAAGGCAGCCGGGAGCCGGAAACACCATATATTTT. This chain connects TRBV1 to TRBJ1-3. TRBV1 is reported as a pseudogene. The CDR3 has 16 amino acids.

The CDR3 reads CASSQAPREGSNYGYTF. In nucleotides, the CDR3 is TGCGCCAGCAGCCAAGCGCCCAGGGAAGGCTCTAACTATGGCTACACCTTC. The chain couples TRBV4-3 to TRBJ1-2, with a possible D match to TRBD1 (5 bases). Trimming took 1 base from V and 0 from J, leaving 15 bases between them. From germline, CDR1 is LGHNA and CDR2 YSLEER. The CDR3 has 17 amino acids.

The rearrangement joins TRBV5-1 to TRBJ2-2; 8 nucleotides agree with TRBD1. V lost 0 bases and J lost 1; bases outside the gene matches: 2. The CDR3 extends over 16 amino acids. The germline gives CDR1 SGHRS, CDR2 YFSETQ. Here the CDR3 reads CASSLEQGVNTGELFF. The CDR3 bases are TGCGCCAGCAGCTTGGAACAGGGGGTGAACACCGGGGAGCTGTTTTTT.

This chain connects TRBV5-1 to TRBJ2-7; 11 nucleotides agree with TRBD2. The CDR3 sequence is 15 residues long. With V trimmed by 4 bases and J by 3 bases, 6 bases remained unmatched. The germline V gene encodes CDR1 SGHRS and CDR2 YFSETQ. The CDR3 is CASSKDTSGGYEQYF. The CDR3 bases are TGCGCCAGCAGCAAGGATACTAGCGGGGGCTACGAGCAGTACTTC.

V usage is TRBV12-3 or TRBV12-4 and J usage is TRBJ2-7; D uncertain. The CDR3 has 12 amino acids. V gave up 3 bases and J gave up 6 bases, with 9 bases separating them. The CDR3 DNA reads TGTGCCAGCAGTTTGAGGAGTGGCGAGCAGTACTTC. It codes for CASSLRSGEQYF.

The chain links TRBV12-5 to TRBJ1-3; 7 positions agree with TRBD1. Trimming took 2 bases from V and 0 from J; bases not matched to a gene: 13. This CDR3 contains 19 residues. Germline V lookup: CDR1 LGHNT, CDR2 FRNRAP. The CDR3 sequence is CASGLKSLGTADSGNTIYF. The CDR3 DNA follows: TGTGCTAGTGGTTTGAAATCCCTCGGGACAGCCGACTCTGGAAACACCATATATTTT.

The chain links TRBV3-1 (or the pseudogene TRBV3-2) to TRBJ1-1, with D possibly matching TRBD1 (6 bases). This CDR3 spans 13 amino acids. From germline, CDR1 is LGHDT and CDR2 YNNKEL (reference sequence). V was shortened by 4 bases and J by 10 bases, with 16 bases between the two germline ends. The CDR3 here is CASSPGVRGTAFF. CDR3 bases: TGTGCCAGCAGCCCTGGGGTGAGGGGGACAGCTTTCTTT.